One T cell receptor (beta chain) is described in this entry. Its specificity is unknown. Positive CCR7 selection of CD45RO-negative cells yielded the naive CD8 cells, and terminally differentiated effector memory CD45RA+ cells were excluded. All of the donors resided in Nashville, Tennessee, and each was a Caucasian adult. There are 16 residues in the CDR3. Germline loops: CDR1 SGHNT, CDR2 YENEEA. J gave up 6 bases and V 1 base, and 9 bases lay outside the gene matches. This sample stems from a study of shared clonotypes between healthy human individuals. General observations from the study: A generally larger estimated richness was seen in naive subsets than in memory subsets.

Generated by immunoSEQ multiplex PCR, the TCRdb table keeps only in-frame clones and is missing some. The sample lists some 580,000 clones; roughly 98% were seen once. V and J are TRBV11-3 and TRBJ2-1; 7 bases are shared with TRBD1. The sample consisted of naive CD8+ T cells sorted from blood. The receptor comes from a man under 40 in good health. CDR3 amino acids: CASSLAGTEILNEQFF. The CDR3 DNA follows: TGTGCCAGCAGCTTAGCCGGGACAGAAATCCTCAATGAGCAGTTCTTC.